These T cell receptor beta chains were read from a single sample in a study of shared clonotypes between healthy human individuals. Using immunoSEQ multiplex PCR, the repertoire was profiled, and TCRdb retains in-frame clones only, with some absent. The profile shows roughly 2,000,000 clones, roughly 93% of them singletons. Sample: naive CD8+ T cells from PBMCs. The source of these receptors is a man aged 18 to 30 in good health. Some clones in this sample may be carry-over from other donors' samples. CDR3s include the opening cysteine and the closing phenylalanine or tryptophan. A D gene is named only where the DNA matches it firmly. Some rows have no size entry. The others give once, few or many, or a class for an expanded clone.

V gene,D gene,clone size,J gene,CDR3 length,CDR3 protein,CDR3 DNA
TRBV2,NA,NA,TRBJ1-5,15,CASSPPVGRGQPQHF,TGTGCCAGCAGTCCGCCCGTGGGGAGGGGACAGCCCCAGCATTTT
TRBV27,NA,NA,TRBJ2-7,14,CASSVPGALYEQYF,TGTGCCAGCAGTGTACCGGGAGCTCTCTACGAGCAGTACTTC
TRBV28,TRBD1,once,TRBJ2-6,19,CASSRAGGSLSSGANVLTF,TGTGCCAGCAGTAGGGCAGGGGGATCCTTAAGCTCTGGGGCCAACGTCCTGACTTTC
TRBV4-1,TRBD1,NA,TRBJ2-4,15,CASSREDRGLYIQYF,TGCGCCAGCAGCCGAGAGGACAGGGGGCTCTACATTCAGTACTTC
TRBV4-1,TRBD1,NA,TRBJ2-7,15,CASSLSGQGSYEQYF,TGCGCCAGCAGCCTCTCGGGACAGGGATCCTACGAGCAGTACTTC
TRBV9,NA,NA,TRBJ2-3,13,CASSPGSRDTQYF,TGTGCCAGCAGCCCTGGGAGTAGGGATACGCAGTATTTT
TRBV11-3,NA,NA,TRBJ1-3,16,CASRRGSGPRGNTIYF,TGTGCCAGCAGACGTGGGTCGGGACCAAGAGGAAACACCATATATTTT
TRBV7-9,NA,once,TRBJ2-7,12,CASSGNSYEQYF,TGTGCCAGCAGCGGGAACTCCTACGAGCAGTACTTC
TRBV4-2,NA,NA,TRBJ2-1,15,CASSLDSSFYNEQFF,TGTGCCAGCAGCCTCGACAGCTCCTTTTACAATGAGCAGTTCTTC
TRBV4-1,NA,NA,TRBJ2-7,15,CASSQDLLAPSEQYF,TGCGCCAGCAGCCAAGATCTACTAGCACCCTCCGAGCAGTACTTC
TRBV7-3,NA,NA,TRBJ2-3,15,CASSFSGGVIDTQYF,TGTGCCAGCAGCTTTTCTGGGGGCGTTATAGATACGCAGTATTTT
TRBV19,NA,NA,TRBJ2-7,15,CASSPAPSRAYEQYF,TGTGCCAGTAGTCCGGCGCCTAGCCGGGCCTACGAGCAGTACTTC
TRBV18,NA,NA,TRBJ2-2,17,CASSPPSPGLYTGELFF,TGTGCCAGCTCACCACCGAGCCCGGGGTTATACACCGGGGAGCTGTTTTTT
TRBV28,NA,once,TRBJ2-1,13,CASSLDINNEQFF,TGTGCCAGCAGTTTAGACATAAACAATGAGCAGTTCTTC
TRBV6-6,TRBD1,once,TRBJ2-1,15,CASRRTGTANNEQFF,TGTGCCAGCAGACGAACCGGGACAGCTAATAATGAGCAGTTCTTC
TRBV4-2,NA,once,TRBJ1-2,15,CASSLQGLANYGYTF,TGTGCCAGCAGCCTGCAGGGGCTAGCTAACTATGGCTACACCTTC
TRBV7-9,NA,NA,TRBJ1-2,14,CASSLEGSNYGYTF,TGTGCCAGCAGCTTAGAAGGGTCTAACTATGGCTACACCTTC
TRBV7-6,NA,NA,TRBJ2-7,14,CASSWASDPGEQYF,TGTGCCAGCAGCTGGGCTAGTGATCCGGGTGAGCAGTACTTC
TRBV28,TRBD1,once,TRBJ1-4,17,CASSPIKPGQGREKLFF,TGTGCCAGCAGTCCAATAAAACCGGGACAGGGGCGTGAAAAACTGTTTTTT
TRBV29-1,NA,NA,TRBJ1-1,12,CSVEGRGSEAFF,TGCAGCGTTGAAGGGCGGGGTTCTGAAGCTTTCTTT
TRBV15,TRBD1,NA,TRBJ2-7,14,CATSSLQGDYEQYF,TGTGCCACCAGCAGCTTACAGGGGGACTACGAGCAGTACTTC
TRBV6-1,NA,NA,TRBJ1-4,15,CASSEVRGLGEKLFF,TGTGCCAGCAGTGAGGTCAGGGGCCTCGGGGAAAAACTGTTTTTT
TRBV7-8,NA,NA,TRBJ1-4,15,CASSLVLGGYEKLFF,TGTGCCAGCAGCTTAGTTTTGGGAGGGTACGAAAAACTGTTTTTT
TRBV9,NA,NA,TRBJ1-2,15,CASSVGGSAGYGYTF,TGTGCCAGCAGCGTAGGCGGGTCCGCGGGCTATGGCTACACCTTC
TRBV4-3,NA,NA,TRBJ2-1,15,CASSQGVSSYNEQFF,TGCGCCAGCAGCCAAGGAGTGAGCTCCTACAATGAGCAGTTCTTC
TRBV28,TRBD2,NA,TRBJ2-3,16,CASSSPETSGTDTQYF,TGTGCCAGCAGTTCACCCGAGACTAGCGGCACAGATACGCAGTATTTT
TRBV19,NA,NA,TRBJ2-7,13,CATRPRDSYEQYF,TGTGCCACAAGGCCCCGGGACTCCTACGAGCAGTACTTC
TRBV5-1,NA,once,TRBJ1-1,13,CASSDRPETEAFF,TGCGCCAGCAGCGATCGACCGGAGACTGAAGCTTTCTTT
TRBV11-2,NA,NA,TRBJ2-1,16,CASSSGPPQAYNEQFF,TGTGCCAGCAGCTCGGGGCCCCCGCAAGCCTACAATGAGCAGTTCTTC
TRBV28,NA,few,TRBJ2-2,11,CASSFNGELFF,TGTGCCAGCAGTTTTAACGGGGAGCTGTTTTTT
TRBV28,NA,NA,TRBJ1-1,12,CASRPRRTEAFF,TGTGCCAGCAGGCCCCGGAGGACTGAAGCTTTCTTT
TRBV2,NA,NA,TRBJ2-7,18,CASSDSGPWTESSYEQYF,TGTGCCAGCAGTGATTCTGGTCCATGGACGGAGAGCTCCTACGAGCAGTACTTC
TRBV27,NA,NA,TRBJ1-1,14,CASRLRTTNTEAFF,TGTGCCAGCAGACTGAGGACAACGAACACTGAAGCTTTCTTT
TRBV7-9,NA,NA,TRBJ1-5,15,CASSLAWDSNQPQHF,TGTGCCAGCAGCTTAGCGTGGGACAGCAATCAGCCCCAGCATTTT
TRBV28,TRBD1,once,TRBJ1-5,14,CASRPGQGGQPQHF,TGTGCCAGCAGACCAGGACAGGGCGGCCAGCCCCAGCATTTT
TRBV7-2,NA,NA,TRBJ2-1,15,CASSPRDTPANEQFF,TGTGCCAGCAGTCCCCGGGACACGCCTGCCAATGAGCAGTTCTTC
TRBV6-5,TRBD1,NA,TRBJ1-2,14,CASSYLPDRESYTF,TGTGCCAGCAGTTACTTACCGGACAGGGAGAGCTACACCTTC
TRBV15,NA,NA,TRBJ2-2,15,CATSRDWSPPGELFF,TGTGCCACCAGCAGAGATTGGTCCCCCCCCGGGGAGCTGTTTTTT
TRBV19,TRBD2,NA,TRBJ2-4,16,CASSIDRLAGGAIQYF,TGTGCCAGTAGTATAGACAGGCTAGCGGGAGGAGCCATTCAGTACTTC
TRBV2,NA,NA,TRBJ2-7,15,CASSEGQANSYEQYF,TGTGCCAGCAGTGAGGGGCAAGCTAACTCCTACGAGCAGTACTTC
TRBV5-4,NA,NA,TRBJ2-5,14,CASSLAGEEETQYF,TGTGCCAGCAGCTTGGCCGGGGAAGAAGAGACCCAGTACTTC
TRBV28,NA,NA,TRBJ2-4,18,CASSLRGTIHGSLGIQYF,TGTGCCAGCAGTTTACGGGGCACCATCCATGGCAGTCTAGGCATTCAGTACTTC
TRBV9,NA,once,TRBJ2-1,15,CASSVGVGAFNEQFF,TGTGCCAGCAGCGTTGGGGTAGGGGCCTTTAATGAGCAGTTCTTC
TRBV4-3,NA,NA,TRBJ2-7,13,CASSQSQGYEQYF,TGCGCCAGCAGCCAGTCACAGGGATACGAGCAGTACTTC
TRBV27,NA,NA,TRBJ2-2,16,CASSSPLGGKVGELFF,TGTGCCAGCAGTTCCCCCCTCGGGGGAAAGGTCGGGGAGCTGTTTTTT
TRBV6-5,NA,NA,TRBJ1-4,16,CASSYSRGENFEKLFF,TGTGCCAGCAGTTACTCTAGAGGGGAGAATTTTGAAAAACTGTTTTTT
TRBV7-9,NA,NA,TRBJ2-1,12,CASSMGEQTEFF,TGTGCCAGCAGCATGGGGGAACAGACCGAGTTCTTC
TRBV9,TRBD1,NA,TRBJ1-1,13,CASSGEDRGKAFF,TGTGCCAGCAGCGGAGAGGACAGGGGAAAAGCTTTCTTT
TRBV7-8,NA,once,TRBJ2-7,15,CASSLARHPRYEQYF,TGTGCCAGCAGCTTAGCAAGGCATCCCCGCTACGAGCAGTACTTC
TRBV9,NA,NA,TRBJ1-1,13,CASSPRRDTEAFF,TGTGCCAGCAGCCCCCGGAGGGACACTGAAGCTTTCTTT
TRBV28,NA,NA,TRBJ2-3,20,CASSRKTGGGVYISADTQYF,TGTGCCAGCAGTCGCAAAACCGGTGGGGGCGTGTATATTAGCGCAGATACGCAGTATTTT
TRBV30,TRBD2,NA,TRBJ2-7,14,CAWSRKRERYEQYF,TGTGCCTGGAGTCGAAAGCGGGAGCGTTACGAGCAGTACTTC
TRBV12-2,NA,NA,TRBJ2-7,14,CASRRPPGAYEQYF,TGTGCAAGTCGCCGGCCTCCGGGAGCCTACGAGCAGTACTTC
TRBV7-3,NA,NA,TRBJ2-2,17,CASSLTPRDKNTGELFF,TGTGCCAGCAGCTTAACGCCGAGGGACAAGAACACCGGGGAGCTGTTTTTT